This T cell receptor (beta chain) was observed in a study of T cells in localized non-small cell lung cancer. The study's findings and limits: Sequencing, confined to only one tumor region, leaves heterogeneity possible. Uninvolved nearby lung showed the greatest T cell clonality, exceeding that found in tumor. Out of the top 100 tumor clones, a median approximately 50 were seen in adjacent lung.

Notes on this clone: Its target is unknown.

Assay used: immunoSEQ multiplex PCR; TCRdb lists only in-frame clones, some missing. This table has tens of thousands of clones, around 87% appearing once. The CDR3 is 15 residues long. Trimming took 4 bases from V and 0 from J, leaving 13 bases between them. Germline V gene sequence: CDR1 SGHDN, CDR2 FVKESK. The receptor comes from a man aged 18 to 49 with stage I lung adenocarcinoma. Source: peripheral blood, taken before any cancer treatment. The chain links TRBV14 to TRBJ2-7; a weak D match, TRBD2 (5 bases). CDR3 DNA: TGTGCCAGCAGCCCTTCGTTAGGGAGCTCCTACGAGCAGTACTTC. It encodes CASSPSLGSSYEQYF.